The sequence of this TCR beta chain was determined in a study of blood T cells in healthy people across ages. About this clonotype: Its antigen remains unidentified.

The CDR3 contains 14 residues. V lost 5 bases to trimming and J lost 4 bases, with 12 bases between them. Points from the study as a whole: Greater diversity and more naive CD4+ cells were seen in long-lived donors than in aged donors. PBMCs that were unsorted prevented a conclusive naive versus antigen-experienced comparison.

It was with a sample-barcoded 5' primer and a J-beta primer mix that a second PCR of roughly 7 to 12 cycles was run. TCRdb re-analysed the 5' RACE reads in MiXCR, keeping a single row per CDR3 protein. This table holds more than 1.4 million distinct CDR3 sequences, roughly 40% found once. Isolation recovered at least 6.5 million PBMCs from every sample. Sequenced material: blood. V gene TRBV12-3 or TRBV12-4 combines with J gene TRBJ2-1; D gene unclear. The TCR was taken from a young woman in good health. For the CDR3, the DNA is TGTGCCAGCAGTCCGACGCGACGGTACAATGAGCAGTTCTTC. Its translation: CASSPTRRYNEQFF.